This passage covers 23 T cell receptor beta chains from one sample sequenced in a study of T cell repertoires in cytomegalovirus infection. Each CDR3 protein is one row after TCRdb ran MiXCR on the reads. This sample carries fewer than 650,000 distinct CDR3 sequences, approximately 40% of them seen once, and the ten largest clones take around 48%. These receptors have no identified antigens. Sequenced material: cultured PBMCs, taken from culture after CMV antigen stimulation. These receptors were collected from a human donor in good health (CMV status not recorded). Some clones in this sample may be carry-over from other donors' samples.

The rearrangement uses TRBV7-2 and TRBJ1-2; 11 bases are shared with TRBD1. Germline V gene sequence: CDR1 SGHTA, CDR2 FQGNSA. CDR3 length: 16 amino acids. V was pared by 1 base and J by 4 bases, with 5 bases of the junction left unmatched. The CDR3 sequence: CASSLGSGTGGYGYTF. The CDR3 DNA reads TGTGCCAGCAGCTTAGGGTCGGGGACAGGGGGCTATGGCTACACCTTC.

This clonotype came up a few times. The gene calls are TRBV7-2 and TRBJ1-5, with no clear D. The CDR3 contains 15 residues. Trimming pared 5 bases from V and 3 bases from J, leaving 14 bases between. Germline CDR1 SGHTA, CDR2 FQGNSA. CDR3: CASSPDRGHNQPQHF. CDR3 nucleotides: TGTGCCAGCAGCCCCGACCGAGGTCACAATCAGCCCCAGCATTTT.

The chain joins TRBV12-3 or TRBV12-4 to TRBJ2-7; 9 nucleotides align to TRBD2. The CDR3 runs 17 residues. V lost 6 bases, J lost 2 bases, and 14 bases stayed unmatched. The CDR3 loop is CASRQLILAGKTYEQYF. CDR3 bases: TGTGCCAGCAGGCAGCTGATTCTAGCGGGAAAAACCTACGAGCAGTACTTC.

The CDR3 region has the DNA TGTGCCAGCACCAACCAAGGATTAGCTAACTATGGCTACACCTTC. This codes for CASTNQGLANYGYTF. The gene calls are TRBV7-9 and TRBJ1-2; the D is unclear. The V end lost 7 bases, the J end lost 0 bases, and 15 bases lay between the germline ends. The CDR3 sequence is 15 residues long. Germline V gene sequence: CDR1 SEHNR, CDR2 FQNEAQ (reference sequence).

Regarding this clonotype: A junction boundary mismatches the germline segment, possibly from a read error. The genes are TRBV18 and TRBJ1-4; a weak D match, TRBD1 (6 bases). Germline-derived CDR1 and CDR2 are KGHSH and LQKENI. The CDR3 has 13 residues. CDR3 region: CASSPGQTQKGVF. Written as DNA, the CDR3 is TGTGCCAGCTCACCGGGACAAACCCAAAAAGGGGTTTTT.

This clonotype was picked up a small number of times. The chain has TRBV11-2 and TRBJ1-4; the match to TRBD1 covers 7 bases. Germline V lookup: CDR1 SGHAT, CDR2 FQNNGV. V was pared by 3 bases and J by 8 bases, with 9 bases of the junction left unmatched. The CDR3 has 15 residues. The CDR3, as DNA: TGTGCCAGCAGCTTTACAGGGGTGGAACAAGAAAAACTGTTTTTT. It translates to CASSFTGVEQEKLFF.

The chain uses TRBV6-1 and TRBJ1-2; 10 bases are shared with TRBD1. CDR3 length: 14 residues. The trim removed 4 bases at V and 8 bases at J, leaving 7 bases unmatched. The germline CDR1 and CDR2 sequences are MNHNS and SASEGT. The CDR3 protein is CASSAGTGVGGYTF. The CDR3 DNA reads as TGTGCCAGCAGTGCCGGGACAGGGGTTGGAGGCTACACCTTC.

Only a few counts were recorded for this clonotype. The rearrangement links TRBV12-3 or TRBV12-4 to TRBJ1-5, with no clear D. Trimming stripped 6 bases from V and 1 base from J, with 7 bases between. CDR3 size: 13 residues. As DNA, the CDR3 is TGTGCCAGCAGCTCATCCAGCAATCAGCCCCAGCATTTT. Amino acid sequence: CASSSSSNQPQHF.

The rearrangement uses TRBV7-8 and TRBJ1-5; 7 nucleotides align to TRBD1. The CDR3 extends over 18 amino acids. The J segment lost 0 bases and the V segment lost 1 base, leaving 9 bases of the junction unmatched. Germline CDR1 and CDR2: SGHVS and FQNEAQ. CDR3 bases: TGTGCCAGCAGCTTAGAAGGGACAGTCCTTTATAGCAATCAGCCCCAGCATTTT. Encoded protein: CASSLEGTVLYSNQPQHF.

This chain joins TRBV18 and TRBJ2-7; D is unresolved. V was trimmed by 3 bases and J by 3 bases, leaving 12 bases between them. The CDR3 runs 14 residues. Per the germline V gene, CDR1 is KGHSH and CDR2 is LQKENI. The CDR3 coding sequence is TGTGCCAGCTCACCGGTAAGCGATCTCTACGAGCAGTACTTC. It specifies CASSPVSDLYEQYF.

This chain joins TRBV7-8 and TRBJ1-6; D call uncertain. CDR3 length: 14 residues. V was shortened by 1 base and J by 8 bases, with 9 bases between the two germline ends. Germline V lookup: CDR1 SGHVS, CDR2 FQNEAQ. In nucleotides, the CDR3 is TGTGCCAGCAGCTTAGGTAACCTCCATTCACCCCTCCACTTT. It encodes CASSLGNLHSPLHF.

The chain links TRBV2 to TRBJ2-7, with 8 bases matching TRBD1. From germline, CDR1 is SNHLY and CDR2 FYNNEI. The CDR3 is made up of 13 amino acids. V gave up 5 bases and J gave up 5 bases; unmatched junction bases: 5. The CDR3 DNA is TGTGCCAGCAGTACGGACAGGGAAGACGAGCAGTACTTC. It yields the protein CASSTDREDEQYF.

The gene calls are TRBV6-1 and TRBJ2-1; D is uncertain. This CDR3 is 14 amino acids long. Germline V CDR1 and CDR2: MNHNS, SASEGT. With 4 bases removed from V and 7 bases from J, the gap between germline ends came to 14 bases. The CDR3 nucleotides are TGTGCCAGCAGTGCCGTTGCAGAAGCTAATGAGCAGTTCTTC. It specifies CASSAVAEANEQFF.

V usage is TRBV24-1 and J usage is TRBJ2-1; 10 bases fit TRBD1. CDR1 KGHDR and CDR2 SFDVKD come from the germline V gene. V gave up 3 bases and J gave up 7 bases; unmatched junction bases: 8. This CDR3 spans 16 amino acids. The CDR3 protein is CATSDPDRGRRNEQFF. As DNA, the CDR3 is TGTGCCACCAGTGATCCCGACAGGGGGCGGCGGAATGAGCAGTTCTTC.

The rearrangement uses TRBV6-2 or TRBV6-3 and TRBJ2-1; 11 nucleotides agree with TRBD2. Trimming at V came to 6 bases and at J to 7 bases, leaving 5 bases not matched to a gene. The CDR3 spans 14 residues. The germline gives CDR1 MNHEY, CDR2 SVGEGT. The CDR3: CASSGSGGANEQFF. The CDR3 coding sequence is TGTGCCAGCAGCGGTAGCGGGGGGGCGAATGAGCAGTTCTTC.

This clonotype has more than one count but fewer than ten. The chain couples TRBV7-2 to TRBJ2-7, with TRBD2 matching 12 bases. The germline CDR1 and CDR2 sequences are SGHTA and FQGNSA. V lost 10 bases, J lost 6 bases, and 4 bases stayed unmatched. The CDR3 loop spans 12 amino acids. The CDR3 region is CANRLAGVEQYF. The CDR3, as DNA: TGTGCCAACCGACTAGCGGGAGTCGAGCAGTACTTC.

Written as DNA, the CDR3 is TGTGCCAGTACTGGGGGGGGGCTCCACAATCAGCCCCAGCATTTT. Translated: CASTGGGLHNQPQHF. The V gene is TRBV19, the J gene TRBJ1-5; weak D call: TRBD1 (6 bases). The CDR3 is made up of 15 amino acids. Per germline, CDR1 LNHDA and CDR2 SQIVND (reference sequence). V was shortened by 7 bases and J by 3 bases, with 16 bases between the two germline ends. The full variable domain, completed using reference TRBV19 and TRBJ1-5, is DGGITQSPKYLFRKEGQNVTLSCEQNLNHDAMYWYRQDPGQGLRLIYYSQIVNDFQKGDIAEGYSVSREKKESFPLTVTSAQKNPTAFYLCASTGGGLHNQPQHFGDGTRLSIL.

The chain combines TRBV10-3 with TRBJ2-6; TRBD1 is a possible D gene (6 bases). CDR1 and CDR2 (germline): ENHRY, SYGVKD. Trimming took off 6 bases at V and 1 base at J, with 13 bases between the two ends. The CDR3 extends over 16 amino acids. In DNA form, the CDR3 reads TGTGCCATCAGCATAAGCGACAGGTCTGGGGCCAACGTCCTGACTTTC. Translating gives CAISISDRSGANVLTF.

The chain has TRBV12-3 or TRBV12-4 and TRBJ2-1, with unresolved D. The CDR3 is 12 amino acids. The ends were cut back, 5 bases at V and 9 bases at J, with 11 bases in the middle. The CDR3 DNA is TGTGCCAGCAGTCCCAGTTGGACTGAGCAGTTCTTC. Amino acid sequence: CASSPSWTEQFF.

Only a few counts were recorded for this clonotype. CDR3 DNA sequence: TGTGCCAGCAGAGTGGAAGATACGCAGTATTTT. Encoded protein: CASRVEDTQYF. The chain couples TRBV6-5 to TRBJ2-3, with D unresolved. V lost 6 bases and J 5 bases, leaving 6 bases between the germline ends. The V gene's germline CDR1 is MNHEY and CDR2 SVGAGI. The length of the CDR3 is 11 residues.

This clonotype was seen a handful of times. The chain couples TRBV7-9 to TRBJ2-7; 9 bases agree with TRBD1. CDR1 is SEHNR and CDR2 is FQNEAQ in the germline V gene (reference sequence). V lost 5 bases and J lost 4; bases outside the gene matches: 9. This CDR3 comprises 15 residues. CDR3: CASSPGTGFSYEQYF. CDR3 in DNA: TGTGCCAGCAGCCCCGGGACAGGGTTTTCTTACGAGCAGTACTTC.

CDR3 nucleotide sequence: TGCAGCGTCGCTTATAGACAGGTGGATGGCTACACCTTC. This gives the protein CSVAYRQVDGYTF. The chain joins TRBV29-1 to TRBJ1-2; weak D call: TRBD1 (6 bases). Germline V lookup: CDR1 SQVTM, CDR2 ANQGSEA. This CDR3 has 13 residues. Trimming left V 6 bases short and J 6 bases short, with 17 bases between.

The J gene is TRBJ1-4, the V gene TRBV19; unclear D gene. Trimming cost V 7 bases and J 0 bases, with 6 bases left between them. The V gene's germline CDR1 is LNHDA and CDR2 SQIVND (reference sequence). The CDR3 has 13 residues. The CDR3 DNA sequence: TGTGCCAGTAAACAGCCAACTAATGAAAAACTGTTTTTT. Translated: CASKQPTNEKLFF.